The source of this T cell receptor beta chain is a study of blood T cell repertoires in COVID-19. Study at large: PBMCs, B-cell-depleted T cells, or T cells were the source of the cDNA or gDNA that made up the material.

The V end was cut by 5 bases, the J end by 1 base, with 17 bases between. This CDR3 is 15 amino acids long. CDR1 is GTSNPN, CDR2 SVGIG, per germline (reference sequence). As processed by the authors: Reference gene primer amplification in the assay estimated nucleated cell counts. Using immunoSEQ multiplex PCR, the repertoire was profiled, and TCRdb retains in-frame clones only, with some absent. For V, J and clone size, that table is used; D and trimming come from the DNA. The sample holds roughly 200,000 clones, around four fifths seen once. The receptor was isolated from a man in his forties with active or convalescent COVID-19. Material: peripheral blood. The chain has TRBV30 and TRBJ1-1; D not certain. The CDR3 is CAWSLDSRGNTEAFF. The CDR3 bases are TGTGCCTGGTCACTTGATTCCCGCGGGAACACTGAAGCTTTCTTT.